The entry below describes one TCR beta chain. TCRdb called the RT-PCR reads again in MiXCR, with one record for every CDR3 protein. The profile covers 550,000 to 750,000 distinct CDR3 sequences, with 14% appearing a single time and 3.6% taken by the ten largest. Per germline, CDR1 SGHNT and CDR2 YENEEA. Trimming left V 1 base short and J 7 bases short, with 14 bases between. This CDR3 spans 14 amino acids. This chain connects TRBV11-3 to TRBJ2-7; tentative D call: TRBD1 (7 bases). The clonotype comes from a female donor in good health, serving as a healthy control. Sequencing was done on a sample of memory CD4+ T cells from blood. The CDR3, as DNA: TGTGCCAGCAGCTTAGGGGGGGACAGCCGGGAGCAGTACTTC. It specifies CASSLGGDSREQYF. The entire variable domain, with the rest obtained from reference TRBV11-3 and TRBJ2-7, is as follows: EAGVVQSPRYKIIEKKQPVAFWCNPISGHNTLYWYLQNLGQGPELLIRYENEEAVDDSQLPKDRFSAERLKGVDSTLKIQPAELGDSAVYLCASSLGGDSREQYFGPGTRLTVT.